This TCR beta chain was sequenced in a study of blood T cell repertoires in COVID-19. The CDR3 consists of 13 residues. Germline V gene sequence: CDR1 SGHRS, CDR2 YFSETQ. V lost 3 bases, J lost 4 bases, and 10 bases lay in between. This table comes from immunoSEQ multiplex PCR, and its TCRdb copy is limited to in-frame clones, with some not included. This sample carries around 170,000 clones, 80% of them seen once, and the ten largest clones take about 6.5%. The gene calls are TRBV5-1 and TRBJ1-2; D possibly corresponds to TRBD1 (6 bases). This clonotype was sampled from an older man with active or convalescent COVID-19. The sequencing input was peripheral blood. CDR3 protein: CASSSQGGYGYTF. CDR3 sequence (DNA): TGCGCCAGCAGCTCCCAAGGGGGCTATGGCTACACCTTC.